The 32 T cell receptor beta chains in this list originate from one sample, sequenced in a study of cytotoxic CD8 clonotypes in ibrutinib-treated CLL. TCRdb's table, derived via immunoSEQ multiplex PCR, lists solely in-frame clones and lacks some. Found here are approximately 320,000 clones, over 60% of them singletons; the top ten hold under 8%. The source material was PBMCs, sampled after 36 months of ibrutinib treatment. These receptors originate from a human donor with chronic lymphocytic leukemia.

CDR3 loop: CASSPQGVDYGYTF. CDR3 DNA: TGTGCCAGCTCACCACAGGGGGTAGACTATGGCTACACCTTC. The chain couples TRBV18 to TRBJ1-2; TRBD1 might be the D (6 bases). Trimming took 1 base from V and 3 from J, leaving 9 bases between them. The V gene's germline CDR1 is KGHSH and CDR2 LQKENI. There are 14 residues in the CDR3.

The J gene is TRBJ2-5, the V gene TRBV9, with 7 bases lining up with TRBD2. Trimming took 4 bases from V and 2 from J; bases not matched to a gene: 5. The CDR3 is 14 amino acids. CDR1 and CDR2 (germline): SGDLS, YYNGEE. The CDR3 sequence: CASSPRTSQETQYF. DNA of the CDR3: TGTGCCAGCAGCCCCCGGACTAGTCAAGAGACCCAGTACTTC. Drawing the rest from reference TRBV9 and TRBJ2-5, the complete variable domain is DSGVTQTPKHLITATGQRVTLRCSPRSGDLSVYWYQQSLDQGLQFLIQYYNGEERAKGNILERFSAQQFPDLHSELNLSSLELGDSALYFCASSPRTSQETQYFGPGTRLLVL.

The chain uses TRBV25-1 and TRBJ2-7; D possibly matches TRBD1 or TRBD2 (6 bases each). This CDR3 is 16 amino acids long. The V and J ends lost 0 bases and 2 bases respectively, with 14 bases between them. CDR1 and CDR2 from the germline V gene are MGHDK and SYGVNS. The CDR3 sequence is CASSEYGSGATYEQYF. The CDR3 DNA follows: TGTGCCAGCAGTGAATATGGCTCGGGGGCCACCTACGAGCAGTACTTC.

The V call is TRBV5-4, the J call TRBJ2-1; perhaps TRBD2 as D (5 bases). Germline assignment: CDR1 SGHNT and CDR2 YYREEE (reference sequence). V shed 1 base and J shed 8 bases, with 10 bases lying between them. This CDR3 has 13 amino acids. The CDR3 loop is CASSLRPSYEQFF. For the CDR3, the DNA is TGTGCCAGCAGCTTGCGTCCTAGCTATGAGCAGTTCTTC.

Concerning this clone: Other nucleotide sequences in the sample specify the same CDR3. This chain connects TRBV19 to TRBJ2-7, with 8 bases aligning to TRBD2. The CDR3 extends over 14 amino acids. Germline trimming cut 6 bases from V and 0 bases from J; bases unmatched to any gene: 4. CDR1 LNHDA and CDR2 SQIVND come from the germline V gene (reference sequence). CDR3 sequence (DNA): TGTGCCAGTAGCGGCACTAGCGGCTCCTACGAGCAGTACTTC. This sequence encodes CASSGTSGSYEQYF.

With respect to this clone: Other DNA sequences of this sample code for an identical CDR3. This chain connects TRBV11-2 to TRBJ2-3, with unresolved D. CDR3 length: 12 residues. Trimming cost V 1 base and J 5 bases, with 4 bases left between them. Per germline, CDR1 SGHAT and CDR2 FQNNGV. The DNA of the CDR3 is TGTGCCAGCAGCTTAGTGGGAGATACGCAGTATTTT. It encodes CASSLVGDTQYF.

CDR3: CASSQVGQPEAFF. DNA for the CDR3: TGCGCCAGCAGCCAAGTAGGCCAGCCAGAAGCTTTCTTT. The chain joins TRBV4-1 to TRBJ1-1; the D is unclear. CDR1 is MGHRA, CDR2 YSYEKL, per germline. The V end lost 1 base, the J end lost 8 bases, and 11 bases lay between the germline ends. The CDR3 extends over 13 amino acids.

This clone was seen only once. The chain has TRBV6-6 and TRBJ1-5; D might be TRBD1 (5 bases). Trimming shortened V by 2 bases and J by 3 bases, and 11 bases separated the two germline ends. Germline CDR1 reads MNHNY; CDR2 reads SVGAGI (reference sequence). The CDR3 is 15 residues long. The CDR3 loop is CASSYLRRDNQPQHF. For the CDR3, the DNA is TGTGCCAGCAGTTACCTCCGCAGGGACAATCAGCCCCAGCATTTT.

The chain joins TRBV10-2 to TRBJ2-1; D not resolved. This CDR3 region has 15 residues. Trimming removed 3 bases at V and 0 bases at J, with 9 bases between. Per the germline V gene, CDR1 is WSHSY and CDR2 is SAAADI. This CDR3 reads CASSESRSSYNEQFF. Here the CDR3 DNA reads TGCGCCAGCAGTGAAAGTAGGAGCTCCTACAATGAGCAGTTCTTC.

The chain joins TRBV7-8 to TRBJ2-7, with D perhaps matching TRBD2 (5 bases). The CDR3 is 14 amino acids. Germline CDR1 and CDR2: SGHVS and FQNEAQ. Trimming took 0 bases from V and 2 from J, leaving 8 bases between them. The CDR3: CASSLAGVTYEQYF. The CDR3 nucleotides are TGTGCCAGCAGCTTAGCGGGAGTAACCTACGAGCAGTACTTC.

V is TRBV10-3 and J is TRBJ2-3, with 8 bases that match TRBD1. The CDR3 spans 14 residues. The germline V gene encodes CDR1 ENHRY and CDR2 SYGVKD. The J segment lost 5 bases and the V segment lost 4 bases, leaving 5 bases of the junction unmatched. CDR3 amino acids: CAISGQGRGDTQYF. DNA of the CDR3: TGTGCCATCAGTGGACAGGGGCGTGGAGATACGCAGTATTTT.

The CDR3 region is CASSKAPTRGRVHPSGTGELFF. The CDR3 DNA is TGTGCCAGCAGCAAAGCGCCCACCCGGGGGCGGGTCCACCCGAGCGGCACCGGGGAGCTGTTTTTT. The chain uses TRBV21-1 and TRBJ2-2. TRBV21-1 is flagged as a pseudogene. The CDR3 consists of 22 residues.

The genes are TRBV2 and TRBJ2-2; the D is unclear. The V and J ends lost 6 bases and 9 bases respectively, with 8 bases between them. This CDR3 region has 11 residues. Germline loops: CDR1 SNHLY, CDR2 FYNNEI. CDR3 in amino acids: CASSQRWELFF. The CDR3 DNA sequence: TGTGCCAGCAGCCAGAGGTGGGAGCTGTTTTTT.

This chain connects TRBV7-9 to TRBJ2-3; D unresolved. V was clipped by 6 bases and J by 1 base, with 2 bases between them. The germline V gene encodes CDR1 SEHNR and CDR2 FQNEAQ (reference sequence). CDR3 length: 11 amino acids. This CDR3 reads CASRRTDTQYF. The CDR3 nucleotides read TGTGCCAGCAGACGCACAGATACGCAGTATTTT.

The CDR3 bases are TGTGCCAGCAGCCCCGATCCTAGGAGAAACTATGGCTACACCTTC. This translates into CASSPDPRRNYGYTF. This chain links TRBV9 with TRBJ1-2; D remains unclear. Germline lookup yields CDR1 SGDLS and CDR2 YYNGEE. The CDR3 consists of 15 residues. V lost 4 bases and J 2 bases, leaving 15 bases between the germline ends.

This chain joins TRBV19 and TRBJ1-6; no clear D. Trimming took off 9 bases at V and 10 bases at J, with 19 bases between the two ends. Germline-derived CDR1 and CDR2 are LNHDA and SQIVND (reference sequence). The CDR3 is 14 residues long. This CDR3 is CASQSSWGWSPLHF. DNA of the CDR3: TGTGCCAGCCAAAGTAGTTGGGGTTGGTCACCCCTCCACTTT.

This chain links TRBV27 with TRBJ2-1; the match to TRBD1 covers 9 bases. Germline CDR1 and CDR2: MNHEY and SMNVEV (reference sequence). The V segment lost 4 bases and the J segment 7 bases; nucleotides outside the gene matches: 8. CDR3 length: 15 amino acids. CDR3: CASSSRDRAKNEQFF. The DNA for the CDR3 is TGTGCCAGCAGTTCCCGGGACAGGGCTAAAAATGAGCAGTTCTTC.

The chain combines TRBV19 with TRBJ2-3, with 7 bases that match TRBD1. The CDR3 has 13 residues. Germline V lookup: CDR1 LNHDA, CDR2 SQIVND (reference sequence). The V gene end was trimmed by 8 bases and the J gene end by 3 bases; junction bases not matched to a gene: 5. DNA of the CDR3: TGTGCCAGTGGGGACAGAGCAACAGATACGCAGTATTTT. Translation gives CASGDRATDTQYF.

The rearrangement uses TRBV6-1 and TRBJ1-2; D remains unclear. CDR3 length equals 15 residues. Germline loops: CDR1 MNHNS, CDR2 SASEGT. V lost 1 base and J 3 bases, leaving 12 bases between the germline ends. CDR3 DNA sequence: TGTGCCAGCAGTGAAGATCCGGGCTACTACTATGGCTACACCTTC. It codes for CASSEDPGYYYGYTF.

V usage is TRBV7-8 and J usage is TRBJ1-5, with unresolved D. This CDR3 region has 14 residues. Trimming left V 2 bases short and J 3 bases short, with 8 bases between. Per the germline V gene, CDR1 is SGHVS and CDR2 is FQNEAQ. The CDR3 spells CASSLLALNQPQHF. Written as DNA, the CDR3 is TGTGCCAGCAGCTTATTGGCCCTCAATCAGCCCCAGCATTTT.

DNA for the CDR3: TGCAGTGCTAGCGGGGACTATGGCTACACCTTC. Translated: CSASGDYGYTF. The chain employs TRBV20-1 and TRBJ1-2; D remains ambiguous. Germline-derived CDR1 and CDR2 are DFQATT and SNEGSKA (reference sequence). CDR3 length: 11 residues. Trimming stripped 3 bases from V and 3 bases from J, with 5 bases between.

The chain couples TRBV5-1 to TRBJ2-7, with a possible D match to TRBD1 (6 bases). CDR1 is SGHRS and CDR2 is YFSETQ in the germline V gene. Trimming cost V 4 bases and J 0 bases, with 23 bases left between them. The CDR3 spans 18 residues. The CDR3 reads CASSLLLGLGTTSYEQYF. In DNA form, the CDR3 reads TGCGCCAGCAGCCTCCTGCTGGGTCTTGGGACAACCTCCTACGAGCAGTACTTC.

V is TRBV7-7 and J is TRBJ1-1; 7 nucleotides agree with TRBD1. Germline CDR1 and CDR2: SSHAT and FNYEAQ (reference sequence). Unmatched junction bases numbered 4, after V lost 5 bases and J lost 4 bases. CDR3 length: 13 residues. The CDR3 coding sequence is TGTGCCAGCAGCCCCGACAGGGCCACTGAAGCTTTCTTT. Protein sequence: CASSPDRATEAFF.

The J gene is TRBJ1-5, the V gene TRBV7-9, with TRBD1 matching over 11 bases. The germline CDR1 and CDR2 sequences are SEHNR and FQNEAQ (reference sequence). The CDR3 covers 14 residues. The trim removed 4 bases at V and 6 bases at J, leaving 2 bases unmatched. CDR3 sequence reads: CASSSDRGRQPQHF. CDR3 in DNA: TGTGCCAGCAGCTCGGACAGGGGGCGTCAGCCCCAGCATTTT.

This clone was recorded a few times. V is TRBV29-1 and J is TRBJ2-7; 10 bases match TRBD2. Germline CDR1 and CDR2: SQVTM and ANQGSEA. The CDR3 contains 13 residues. Trimming cost V 4 bases and J 2 bases; bases outside gene matches: 2. CDR3 nucleotides: TGCAGCGTTGGGACTAGCGGCACCTACGAGCAGTACTTC. It is translated as CSVGTSGTYEQYF.

The chain has TRBV13 and TRBJ2-1, with D perhaps TRBD1 (7 bases). CDR3 length equals 16 residues. The germline CDR1 and CDR2 sequences are PRHDT and FYEKMQ (reference sequence). The ends were cut back, 5 bases at V and 4 bases at J, with 18 bases in the middle. The CDR3 region has the DNA TGTGCCAGCAGCAAAAGACAGGGTGCGGGATACAATGAGCAGTTCTTC. It translates to CASSKRQGAGYNEQFF.

This clone came up once. This chain uses TRBV6-1 with TRBJ2-5, with unresolved D. The CDR3 is 15 residues long. CDR1 and CDR2 (germline): MNHNS, SASEGT. V shed 5 bases and J shed 8 bases, with 21 bases lying between them. CDR3: CASSRYRTDLGTQYF. Here the CDR3 DNA reads TGTGCCAGCAGTAGATATCGGACCGACCTTGGAACCCAGTACTTC.

This clone was detected a few times. The sample contains more than one DNA sequence encoding this CDR3. The V call is TRBV7-9, the J call TRBJ2-7; D might be TRBD2 (5 bases). Trimming stripped 5 bases from V and 2 bases from J, with 10 bases between. Per the germline V gene, CDR1 is SEHNR and CDR2 is FQNEAQ (reference sequence). The CDR3 totals 13 residues. This CDR3 is CASSLWGAYEQYF. The CDR3 DNA reads TGTGCCAGCAGCCTTTGGGGAGCCTACGAGCAGTACTTC.

J is TRBJ2-7 and V is TRBV19; 7 bases map to TRBD1. The trim removed 5 bases at V and 3 bases at J, leaving 13 bases unmatched. The CDR3 contains 16 residues. Germline values: CDR1 LNHDA, CDR2 SQIVND (reference sequence). CDR3 coding DNA: TGTGCCAGTAGTTACAACGTTCGACAGGGCAACTACGAGCAGTACTTC. This translates into CASSYNVRQGNYEQYF.

This clone occurred once. V is TRBV2 and J is TRBJ2-3; TRBD2 agrees at 8 bases. The CDR3 has 16 amino acids. Per germline, CDR1 SNHLY and CDR2 FYNNEI. Trimming at V came to 1 base and at J to 5 bases, leaving 8 bases not matched to a gene. The CDR3 coding sequence is TGTGCCAGCAGTGAAGACCGAGCGGGAGCTATAGATACGCAGTATTTT. Amino acid sequence: CASSEDRAGAIDTQYF.

The V call is TRBV5-6, the J call TRBJ2-7; TRBD2 is a possible D gene (6 bases). Germline V CDR1 and CDR2: SGHDT, YYEEEE. The CDR3 runs to 15 residues. Trimming shortened V by 0 bases and J by 2 bases, and 12 bases separated the two germline ends. The CDR3 region has the DNA TGTGCCAGCAGCTTGGCGGGGGTGACAACCTACGAGCAGTACTTC. Translation: CASSLAGVTTYEQYF.

The J gene is TRBJ2-1, the V gene TRBV18, with D tentatively TRBD1 (7 bases). Germline V gene lookup returns CDR1 KGHSH and CDR2 LQKENI. Between the trimmed V and J ends, which lost 3 bases and 1 base, there was a span of 13 bases. This CDR3 has 16 residues. CDR3 DNA sequence: TGTGCCAGCTCACCCAGGGGGACTTGGTCCTACAATGAGCAGTTCTTC. It is translated as CASSPRGTWSYNEQFF.